This T cell receptor beta chain was profiled in a study of OX40 agonist ivuxolimab in advanced cancers. About the full investigation: Ivuxolimab was a fully human IgG2 agonistic monoclonal antibody targeting the costimulatory receptor OX40 (CD134). The paper describes the monotherapy dose-escalation part (N of about 57 patients) of the phase I trial of ivuxolimab. A male proportion of almost 85% and a mean age of approximately 60 years, ranging from 23 to 79, were recorded for the dose-escalation cohort. Intravenous ivuxolimab was administered to patients every 2 weeks at six dose levels: 0.01, 0.1, 0.3, 1.5, 3 and 10 mg/kg. Prior anti-PD-1, anti-PD-L1 or anti-CTLA-4 therapy was permitted, and checkpoint inhibitors had been received by about 36% of dose-escalation patients. Among the roughly 50 dose-escalation patients, about 20 had hepatocellular carcinoma, some 15 melanoma, 9 renal cell carcinoma and 9 head and neck cancer. Partial responses were achieved by three dose-escalation patients, of whom one had hepatocellular carcinoma and two had cutaneous melanoma. The point of sequencing TCRbeta in the periphery was to test whether ivuxolimab changed TCR sequence diversity and drove clonal T-cell expansion.

Patients with a history of autoimmune disease or receiving systemic immunosuppression were excluded from the trial. In every dose cohort, peripheral blood was drawn for TCR sequencing at baseline, cycle 4 day 1, and cycle 7 day 1. The samples were drawn from a first-in-human, open-label, multicenter phase I dose-escalation trial of ivuxolimab. Adults with locally advanced or metastatic melanoma, renal cell carcinoma, hepatocellular carcinoma or head and neck squamous cell carcinoma were enrolled in the trial. Before TCR sequencing, CD4+ T cells and CD8+ T cells were sorted from peripheral blood as separate populations. Regarding this clone: What antigen it recognizes has not been identified. The input lacks base qualities; no much larger clone sits a single base away.

To sequence the TCRbeta CDR3 region, genomic DNA was isolated from the sorted cells. TCRbeta CDR3 regions were sequenced using the immunoSEQ Assay. Here the immuneACCESS table is served through TCRdb, limited to in-frame sequences with V and J called. Missing clones are a known gap in these copies; in checked studies unresolved V genes cover under half, and the rest lacks a known reason. For this sample the table gives some 15,000 clones, of which about 77% were detected only once. The top ten clones comprise roughly 35% of the sample. Findings and caveats that apply to the study as a whole: Which antigens the clonally expanded peripheral T cells were specific for was not determined. After ivuxolimab, CD8+ T cells had more expanded clones than CD4+ T cells on average. Low levels of normalized T-cell clonal expansion were also seen in some patients who did not respond. At doses of 0.1 to 3.0 mg/kg, clonal expansion of both CD4+ and CD8+ T cells in blood was seen between baseline and week 6. In the 0.1-3.0 mg/kg groups, partial responders were among the patients with the lowest normalized peripheral clonal expansion, particularly in CD8+ T cells.

The V end loses 4 bases and the J end loses 3 bases, and a stretch of 8 bases separates them. CDR1 SGHKS and CDR2 YYEKEE were looked up in the germline V gene (reference sequence). The CDR3 runs 12 residues from the cysteine to the phenylalanine. CDR3 DNA only is kept here, 36 bases in frame from base 1. This receptor was identified in an adult with an advanced solid tumor such as melanoma, head and neck, liver or kidney cancer. The specimen was CD4+ or CD8+ T cells sorted from blood, collected in a trial of the OX40 agonist ivuxolimab. This chain is built from TRBV5-5 and TRBJ2-7; no D gene can be assigned with confidence. The CDR3 loop reads CASSPKDYEQYF. At the DNA level, the sequence is TGTGCCAGCAGCCCTAAGGACTACGAGCAGTACTTC.